A single sample gave rise to the 6 T cell receptor beta chains below, sequenced in a study of shared clonotypes between healthy human individuals. Method: immunoSEQ multiplex PCR; TCRdb's copy keeps in-frame clones and lacks some. The profile shows about half a million clones, about 72% of them singletons. The material sequenced was PBMCs. Receptors originate from a middle-aged woman in good health. Some clones in this sample may be carry-over from other donors' samples.

J is TRBJ1-4 and V is TRBV7-9, with no clear D. With 2 bases removed from V and 0 bases from J, the gap between germline ends came to 10 bases. Germline V gene data show CDR1 as SEHNR and CDR2 as FQNEAQ (reference sequence). The CDR3 has 16 amino acids. CDR3 coding DNA: TGTGCCAGCAGCTTATCCCTGACCGCAACTAATGAAAAACTGTTTTTT. Its protein product is CASSLSLTATNEKLFF.

J is TRBJ2-5 and V is TRBV9, with a tentative D call TRBD1 (6 bases). The CDR3 is 14 amino acids. V was cut by 3 bases and J by 5 bases, with 14 bases left in between. Germline lookup yields CDR1 SGDLS and CDR2 YYNGEE. The CDR3 nucleotides read TGTGCCAGCAGCGGACAGGTCCTAGGGGAGACCCAGTACTTC. Translated, it gives CASSGQVLGETQYF.

Only a few counts were recorded for this clone. The chain carries TRBV10-3 and TRBJ2-5; 7 bases map to TRBD1. Germline CDR1 reads ENHRY; CDR2 reads SYGVKD. J was trimmed by 5 bases and V by 4 bases; bases with no gene match: 4. This CDR3 is 13 amino acids long. CDR3 residues: CAISGQGSETQYF. The CDR3 DNA follows: TGTGCCATCAGTGGACAGGGTTCGGAGACCCAGTACTTC.

The chain carries TRBV11-1 and TRBJ2-5, with D possibly being TRBD1 or TRBD2 (5 bases each). The DNA end is more similar to TRBJ2-7, so the J call may be wrong. The CDR3 sequence is 12 residues long. Germline CDR1 reads SGHAT; CDR2 reads FQDESV (reference sequence). The DNA of the CDR3 is TGTGCCAGCAGCCGGGGCGGGTACGAGCAGTACTTC. The encoded protein is CASSRGGYEQYF.

The chain combines TRBV6-5 with TRBJ1-1; no reliable D call. The length of the CDR3 is 14 residues. Germline lookup yields CDR1 MNHEY and CDR2 SVGAGI. V lost 2 bases, J lost 4 bases, and 11 bases lay in between. The DNA of the CDR3 is TGTGCCAGCAGTTACGGGGTTGGGGTCACTGAAGCTTTCTTT. It translates to CASSYGVGVTEAFF.

This chain uses TRBV28 with TRBJ2-7, with D perhaps TRBD1 (5 bases). Trimming took off 3 bases at V and 2 bases at J, with 14 bases between the two ends. Germline-derived CDR1 and CDR2 are MDHEN and SYDVKM. The CDR3 loop spans 15 amino acids. The DNA for the CDR3 is TGTGCCAGCAGTTTGGGGCGTCTCTTGGCCTACGAGCAGTACTTC. This codes for CASSLGRLLAYEQYF. The full variable domain, rest sourced from reference TRBV28 and TRBJ2-7, is DVKVTQSSRYLVKRTGEKVFLECVQDMDHENMFWYRQDPGLGLRLIYFSYDVKMKEKGDIPEGYSVSREKKERFSLILESASTNQTSMYLCASSLGRLLAYEQYFGPGTRLTVT.